The rows below give T cell receptor beta chains drawn from one sample of a study of cytomegalovirus exposure and HLA in healthy donors. Clones were sequenced by immunoSEQ multiplex PCR, and TCRdb holds only the in-frame ones, with some missing. The sample lists about 160,000 clones; about 71% were seen once. The sample comprised PBMCs. These receptors all come from a woman in her thirties in good health and CMV-seronegative. Each CDR3 is given with its conserved first and last residue. The order of the fields is CDR3 DNA, CDR3 protein, J gene, D gene, clone size, V gene. D genes are given only for firm matches. Not every row has a clone size; where given, it reads once, few, many or a size class.

TGTGCCAGCAGCTCTTTAGCGGGAGGGCCATGGGAGCAGTACTTC	CASSSLAGGPWEQYF	TRBJ2-7	TRBD2	.	TRBV7-2
TGTGCCAGCAGTCAGGGAACAGGGGCGGGCTACACCTTC	CASSQGTGAGYTF	TRBJ1-2	TRBD1	.	TRBV2
TGCGCCAGCAACTATGGGACAGACGGAGAGACCCAGTACTTC	CASNYGTDGETQYF	TRBJ2-5	TRBD1	few	TRBV5-1
TGTGCCAGCAGATACTGGGGAGGGAAGGAACCCCTCCACTTT	CASRYWGGKEPLHF	TRBJ1-6	.	.	TRBV5-6
TGTGCCAGCAGGGCGGGCGGCAGGTCACCCCTCCACTTT	CASRAGGRSPLHF	TRBJ1-6	.	once	TRBV6-1
TGTGCCAGCAGCGTAGTATCTGCGCTGGGGGGCACCGGGGAGCTGTTTTTT	CASSVVSALGGTGELFF	TRBJ2-2	.	few	TRBV9
TGTGCCAGCAGTGGAACCAGAACGTATGGCTACACCTTC	CASSGTRTYGYTF	TRBJ1-2	.	once	TRBV2
TGTGCCAGCAGGACAGTCCGGGGGGACGCTGAAGCTTTCTTT	CASRTVRGDAEAFF	TRBJ1-1	.	.	TRBV5-6
TGTGCCAGCAGCCACGGACAGGGGGCCTCTGGAAACACCATATATTTT	CASSHGQGASGNTIYF	TRBJ1-3	TRBD1	few	TRBV11-3
TGCAGCGCACGAATGACAGGGTCAGATACGCAGTATTTT	CSARMTGSDTQYF	TRBJ2-3	TRBD1	.	TRBV29-1
TGTGCCATCAGCGCAGGGGGGCGCGGTCAGCCCCAGCATTTT	CAISAGGRGQPQHF	TRBJ1-5	TRBD1	few	TRBV10-3
TGTGCCAGCAGTTGGATGTTAGACAGGGACAATCAGCCCCAGCATTTT	CASSWMLDRDNQPQHF	TRBJ1-5	TRBD1	.	TRBV28
TGTGCCAGCAGCCCTGGACACATGAGAGAGACCCAGTACTTC	CASSPGHMRETQYF	TRBJ2-5	.	.	TRBV9
TGTGCCAGCAGCCCCTCTGGGCAGGGGTCCTACGAGCAGTACTTC	CASSPSGQGSYEQYF	TRBJ2-7	.	.	TRBV9
TGTGCCTGGAGTACCGGGGGGGTGGTGCCCCAGCATTTT	CAWSTGGVVPQHF	TRBJ1-5	.	.	TRBV30
TGTGCCAGCAGCCAACAACAGGACCCCTCTGGAAACACCATATATTTT	CASSQQQDPSGNTIYF	TRBJ1-3	.	.	TRBV4-2
TGTGCTAGTGGTTTGGTACTTGGGCAGGGAAGCTACGAGCAGTACTTC	CASGLVLGQGSYEQYF	TRBJ2-7	.	.	TRBV12-5
TGTGCCAGCGCCAGGGCCCGCGACAGGGCCTATGGCTACACCTTC	CASARARDRAYGYTF	TRBJ1-2	TRBD1	.	TRBV7-9
TGTGCCAGCAGCTTAGCTCGGACAGGGGACTATGGCTACACCTTC	CASSLARTGDYGYTF	TRBJ1-2	TRBD1	.	TRBV7-2
TGCAGCGTCCTCCGTTCTGGGGCTTCTTACGAGCAGTACTTC	CSVLRSGASYEQYF	TRBJ2-7	.	.	TRBV29-1
TGTGCCTGGAGTGTCACAGGGGCAAACATTCAGTACTTC	CAWSVTGANIQYF	TRBJ2-4	TRBD1	.	TRBV30
TGTGCCACCAGCAGAATAACATCGGAGACCCAGTACTTC	CATSRITSETQYF	TRBJ2-5	.	.	TRBV15
TGTGCCAGTAGTTTTGCTAGGGGTCTCTACGAGCAGTACTTC	CASSFARGLYEQYF	TRBJ2-7	.	few	TRBV19
TGCAGCGTTGAGTGGGGGGAACTCACTGAAGCTTTCTTT	CSVEWGELTEAFF	TRBJ1-1	.	.	TRBV29-1
TGTGCCAGCAGCCCGCTGGCGGGGGACTCCTACGAGCAGTACTTC	CASSPLAGDSYEQYF	TRBJ2-7	TRBD2	few	TRBV7-7
TGTGCCAGCTCACTATCCTATGATCCCCCTGAAGCTTTCTTT	CASSLSYDPPEAFF	TRBJ1-1	.	few	TRBV18
TGTGCCAGCAGCTTGGGCGGGAGACGGGAGACCCAGTACTTC	CASSLGGRRETQYF	TRBJ2-5	TRBD2	.	TRBV7-9
TGCGCCAGCAGCCTTTATTATGAGCAGTTCTTC	CASSLYYEQFF	TRBJ2-1	.	once	TRBV5-1
TGCGCCAGCAGCCAGGCGGGGTCTCGACAGCCCCAGCATTTT	CASSQAGSRQPQHF	TRBJ1-5	.	.	TRBV4-1
TGTGCCTGGAGTCCCTTAGGCGGGACAGGGACCGAGCAGTACTTC	CAWSPLGGTGTEQYF	TRBJ2-7	TRBD1	few	TRBV30
TGTGCCAGCAGTGGGCGGGGGAGAGAGGATAATTCACCCCTCCACTTT	CASSGRGREDNSPLHF	TRBJ1-6	.	.	TRBV2
TGTGCCAGCAGCTCTCCCTCAGGTGGCTTAATCCAGTACTTC	CASSSPSGGLIQYF	TRBJ2-7	.	once	TRBV7-3
TGTGCCAGCAGCTTCCAAAGAAACACCATATATTTT	CASSFQRNTIYF	TRBJ1-3	.	.	TRBV11-2
TGTGCCAGCAGCGAAGGACAGGGGGCAGCCTACAATGAGCAGTTCTTC	CASSEGQGAAYNEQFF	TRBJ2-1	TRBD1	.	TRBV9
TGTGCCAGCAGTTTTACAGAGGGAACAAAAAAACTGTTTTTT	CASSFTEGTKKLFF	TRBJ1-4	.	.	TRBV28
TGTGCCAGCAGCTCCTACCGCTCCTACGAGCAGTACTTC	CASSSYRSYEQYF	TRBJ2-7	.	.	TRBV7-2
TGTGCCAGCTCACTTAGGGGACAGAGTCACTACGAGCAGTACTTC	CASSLRGQSHYEQYF	TRBJ2-7	TRBD1	few	TRBV18
TGTGCCAGCAGTGAACCCACCTGGGGACAGGGGGGCAATGAGCAGTTCTTC	CASSEPTWGQGGNEQFF	TRBJ2-1	TRBD1	.	TRBV28
TGTGCCAGCAGACGACAGGGGGGAAACACCATATATTTT	CASRRQGGNTIYF	TRBJ1-3	TRBD1	few	TRBV28
TGCGCCAGCAGCCAAGTGTTAGCGGGGGATGAGCAGTACTTC	CASSQVLAGDEQYF	TRBJ2-7	TRBD2	few	TRBV4-1
TGTGCCACCAGCCGGCAGGGGTCAGGGGATCACGAGCAGTACTTC	CATSRQGSGDHEQYF	TRBJ2-7	.	few	TRBV15
TGTGCCTGGAGTTGGAAGGGACTTCCCGGGGATACGCAGTATTTT	CAWSWKGLPGDTQYF	TRBJ2-3	.	.	TRBV30
TGCGCCTCAAAATCTAAGGGGGCAGGAGAATATTTGTTCTTC	CASKSKGAGEYLFF	TRBJ2-1	TRBD1	few	TRBV5-1
TGTGCCAGCAGAGGGACAGGGAGAGATAAAAACACCATATATTTT	CASRGTGRDKNTIYF	TRBJ1-3	TRBD1	.	TRBV28
TGTGCCAGCAGTCAAGACGGAGACTACACCTTC	CASSQDGDYTF	TRBJ1-2	.	few	TRBV7-9
TGCGCCAGCAGCCCTTCGGGGGCAGCGGGGCGGGGAGATACGCAGTATTTT	CASSPSGAAGRGDTQYF	TRBJ2-3	.	.	TRBV5-1
TGTGCCAGCAGCCCGATCACAGGGGCAGGGAGTGAGCAGTTCTTC	CASSPITGAGSEQFF	TRBJ2-1	TRBD1	.	TRBV9
TGTGCCACCAGCAGAGACGAGCGGCAGTACACTGAAGCTTTCTTT	CATSRDERQYTEAFF	TRBJ1-1	.	.	TRBV15
TGTGCCAGCAGGGCAGGACAGGGAAGTGGCTACACCTTC	CASRAGQGSGYTF	TRBJ1-2	TRBD1	.	TRBV6-4
TGTGCCAGCAACACCGAGGACAGGCCTAATGAGCAGTTCTTC	CASNTEDRPNEQFF	TRBJ2-1	TRBD1	.	TRBV6-5
TGTGCCAGCAGCCAAATAGCGGGGGGGGGCACCGGGGAGCTGTTTTTT	CASSQIAGGGTGELFF	TRBJ2-2	TRBD2	.	TRBV4-2
TGTGCCAGCAGCCAAGAATGGGCAGGGACCTACGAGCAGTACTTC	CASSQEWAGTYEQYF	TRBJ2-7	.	.	TRBV4-2
TGTGCCAGCAGCCAAGATAGAGGGGGCCCGTCCTCGACCCAGTACTTC	CASSQDRGGPSSTQYF	TRBJ2-5	TRBD1	.	TRBV4-2
TGTGCCAGTAGTGCGGACAGGGACGTGCCCCAGCATTTT	CASSADRDVPQHF	TRBJ1-5	TRBD1	.	TRBV19
TGTGCCACCAGCATGGGGCCAAATCAGCCCCAGCATTTT	CATSMGPNQPQHF	TRBJ1-5	.	.	TRBV15